These 20 T cell receptor beta chains were sequenced from one sample in a study of read filtering for tumor transcriptome and immune sequencing. From 300 to 450 ng of RNA, a library with molecular barcoded alpha/delta and beta/gamma adaptors was made. MiXCR was run by TCRdb on the reads, yielding one entry per CDR3 protein. This table holds about 48,000 distinct CDR3 sequences, about 19% found once. The sequenced sample consisted of a population of CD138-negative cells sorted from bone marrow. The receptor source for this set is a donor at least 40 years old with multiple myeloma.

This clonotype occurred once. This chain connects TRBV4-1 to TRBJ1-4; D perhaps matches TRBD1 (6 bases). Germline CDR1 and CDR2: MGHRA and YSYEKL. Trimming took 2 bases from V and 4 from J, leaving 11 bases between them. The CDR3 is made up of 15 amino acids. CDR3 sequence reads: CASSQQGTINEKLFF. The DNA of the CDR3 is TGCGCCAGCAGCCAACAGGGGACCATTAATGAAAAACTGTTTTTT.

This clonotype is medium-sized within its sample. The CDR3 DNA sequence: TGCAGTGCCCCGGAGGGCAGGGGACTAGCGGGCTCCTACAATGAGCAGTTCTTC. Its translation is CSAPEGRGLAGSYNEQFF. V usage is TRBV20-1 and J usage is TRBJ2-1; 12 bases match TRBD2. The germline CDR1 and CDR2 sequences are DFQATT and SNEGSKA (reference sequence). CDR3 size: 18 residues. With 6 bases clipped from V and 0 bases from J, the junction kept 12 bases outside the gene matches.

About this clonotype itself: This sequence may be a read error, since a much larger clone differs from it by one base. The CDR3 reads CASSLKGSGELSF. CDR3 DNA sequence: TGTGCCAGCAGTTTAAAGGGATCCGGGGAGCTGTCTTTT. The chain couples TRBV12-3 or TRBV12-4 to TRBJ2-2; a weak D match, TRBD2 (5 bases). This CDR3 contains 13 residues.

This clonotype ranks as medium-sized. The rearrangement uses TRBV3-1 and TRBJ2-1; TRBD2 aligns across 8 bases. This CDR3 has 12 residues. With V trimmed by 6 bases and J by 5 bases, 0 bases remained unmatched. CDR1 and CDR2 (germline): LGHDT, YNNKEL (reference sequence). Written as DNA, the CDR3 is TGTGCCAGCAGACTAGCGGACAATGAGCAGTTCTTC. This sequence encodes CASRLADNEQFF.

There are many counts of this clonotype. The chain recombines TRBV30 with TRBJ2-7; 9 nucleotides align to TRBD1. There are 14 residues in the CDR3. V was pared by 3 bases and J by 4 bases, with 7 bases of the junction left unmatched. The germline gives CDR1 GTSNPN, CDR2 SVGIG (reference sequence). In DNA, the CDR3 is TGTGCCTGGAGGGCCGGGACAGGGCTATACGAGCAGTACTTC. As protein: CAWRAGTGLYEQYF.

In its sample, this clonotype was seen many times. The J gene is TRBJ2-2, the V gene TRBV20-1; 12 bases fit TRBD2. The length of the CDR3 is 15 residues. J gave up 3 bases and V 6 bases, and 5 bases lay outside the gene matches. From germline, CDR1 is DFQATT and CDR2 SNEGSKA (reference sequence). CDR3 residues: CSALRLAGDTGELFF. CDR3 in DNA: TGCAGTGCCCTCCGACTAGCGGGAGACACCGGGGAGCTGTTTTTT.

In regard to this clonotype: Since a much larger clone is just one base distant, this may be a read error. This sequence joins TRBV20-1 and TRBJ1-1; D is unresolved. V lost 5 bases and J lost 4, with 11 bases in between. Germline values: CDR1 DFQATT, CDR2 SNEGSKA (reference sequence). The CDR3 spans 12 residues. CDR3: CSARVGFTEAFF. The CDR3 DNA reads TGCAGTGCTCGGGTGGGGTTCACTGAAGCTTTCTTT.

J is TRBJ1-1 and V is TRBV20-1, with 9 positions matching TRBD1. Germline V gene data show CDR1 as DFQATT and CDR2 as SNEGSKA (reference sequence). J lost 4 bases, V lost 3 bases, and 3 bases had no gene match. The CDR3 spans 13 residues. CDR3 DNA sequence: TGCAGTGCTAGGCGGGACAGGGTCACTGAAGCTTTCTTT. Translation: CSARRDRVTEAFF.

This clonotype was counted many times. V usage is TRBV7-2 and J usage is TRBJ2-3, with 12 bases aligning to TRBD2. There are 16 residues in the CDR3. V lost 4 bases and J lost 2; bases outside the gene matches: 4. The germline CDR1 and CDR2 sequences are SGHTA and FQGNSA. Here the CDR3 DNA reads TGTGCCAGCAGCTACGGACTAGCGGGGTTCACAGATACGCAGTATTTT. Its translation: CASSYGLAGFTDTQYF.

This clonotype was seen repeatedly, ten times or more. The chain has TRBV7-9 and TRBJ2-1; D may correspond to TRBD1 or TRBD2 (5 bases each). Trimming pared 5 bases from V and 4 bases from J, leaving 18 bases between. CDR3 length: 16 amino acids. CDR1 is SEHNR, CDR2 FQNEAQ, per germline (reference sequence). CDR3 in DNA: TGTGCCAGCAGCACTCCCCCCGGGACGGAGTACAATGAGCAGTTCTTC. Translating gives CASSTPPGTEYNEQFF.

The chain is built from TRBV23-1 and TRBJ1-5; D is unclear. TRBV23-1 qualifies as an ORF whose function is uncertain. This CDR3 has 9 amino acids. The V and J ends lost 6 bases and 7 bases respectively, with 1 base between them. CDR3 nucleotides: TGCGCCAGCAGGCAGCCCCAGCATTTT. Translated: CASRQPQHF.

This clonotype was seen at least ten times. The chain carries TRBV20-1 and TRBJ1-3; the D gene is possibly TRBD1 (6 bases). Germline V lookup: CDR1 DFQATT, CDR2 SNEGSKA (reference sequence). The CDR3 is made up of 15 amino acids. With 1 base removed from V and 4 bases from J, the gap between germline ends came to 14 bases. This CDR3 is CSARATPGAGNTIYF. The CDR3 region has the DNA TGCAGTGCTAGAGCTACGCCGGGGGCGGGAAACACCATATATTTT.

Note on this clonotype: It may be a read error: a sequence one base away is much more abundant. The CDR3 nucleotides are TGTGCCAGTAGTATGGGACGGCTGGAGTTGTACGAGCAGTACTTC. Translating it yields CASSMGRLELYEQYF. This chain links TRBV19 with TRBJ2-7; D may be TRBD1 or TRBD2 (5 bases each). The CDR3 contains 15 residues. Trimming took off 3 bases at V and 4 bases at J, with 16 bases between the two ends. Germline CDR1 is LNHDA and CDR2 is SQIVND (reference sequence).

This clonotype was detected only once. A junction end diverges from the germline sequence, so it may reflect a read error. The chain is built from TRBV30 and TRBJ2-1, with TRBD2 matching 12 bases. The CDR3 length is 19 residues. CDR1 is GTSNPN and CDR2 is SVGIG in the germline V gene (reference sequence). In DNA, the CDR3 is TGTGACTGGAGCCGGGACGGAGTTTTGCTAGCGGGAGGGCCGCATGAGCAGTTCTTC. Its protein is CDWSRDGVLLAGGPHEQFF.

This clonotype came up many times. The rearrangement uses TRBV19 and TRBJ2-7, with D perhaps matching TRBD2 (5 bases). The V and J ends lost 6 bases and 5 bases respectively, with 20 bases between them. From germline, CDR1 is LNHDA and CDR2 SQIVND (reference sequence). This CDR3 contains 15 residues. CDR3 DNA sequence: TGTGCCAGTAGCGTCGGACCCCTAGCCCCTCACGAGCAGTACTTC. Translating it yields CASSVGPLAPHEQYF.

The table lists this clonotype with many counts. V is TRBV4-1 and J is TRBJ2-3, with TRBD1 identical over 7 bases. This CDR3 region has 16 residues. The ends lost 0 bases at V and 2 bases at J; junction bases unmatched: 5. Germline V gene sequence: CDR1 MGHRA, CDR2 YSYEKL. CDR3 residues: CASSQDTGAATDTQYF. CDR3 bases: TGCGCCAGCAGCCAAGATACAGGGGCCGCCACAGATACGCAGTATTTT.

This clonotype has more than one count but fewer than ten. The chain employs TRBV29-1 and TRBJ1-3, with a tentative D call TRBD1 (5 bases). CDR1 and CDR2 from the germline V gene are SQVTM and ANQGSEA. Deletions cut 2 bases from V and 9 bases from J, with 14 bases between. The CDR3 totals 13 residues. For the CDR3, the DNA is TGCAGCGTTGAATCGTCCAGTGGGGGCACCATATATTTT. This gives the protein CSVESSSGGTIYF. Full variable domain (missing parts from reference TRBV29-1 and TRBJ1-3): SAVISQKPSRDICQRGTSLTIQCQVDSQVTMMFWYRQQPGQSLTLIATANQGSEATYESGFVIDKFPISRPNLTFSTLTVSNMSPEDSSIYLCSVESSSGGTIYFGEGSWLTVV.

This clonotype was detected many times. The chain has TRBV7-2 and TRBJ2-5; 12 bases fit TRBD2. The germline gives CDR1 SGHTA, CDR2 FQGNSA. The CDR3 spans 15 residues. Trimming at V came to 5 bases and at J to 4 bases, leaving 5 bases not matched to a gene. CDR3 sequence reads: CASSTGLAGRETQYF. In DNA form, the CDR3 reads TGTGCCAGCAGCACCGGACTAGCGGGAAGAGAGACCCAGTACTTC.

This clonotype was detected ten times or more. The chain couples TRBV12-3 or TRBV12-4 to TRBJ1-1, with a weak D call TRBD1 (6 bases). V gave up 5 bases and J gave up 7 bases, with 14 bases separating them. This CDR3 has 13 amino acids. The CDR3 region has the DNA TGTGCCAGCAGTCTCCTACAGGGAAGTGAAGCTTTCTTT. Amino acids: CASSLLQGSEAFF.

This clonotype was counted many times. The chain links TRBV7-9 to TRBJ2-5; D is uncertain. Trimming stripped 0 bases from V and 4 bases from J, with 12 bases between. In germline, CDR1 is SEHNR, CDR2 FQNEAQ (reference sequence). This CDR3 is built from 15 residues. The CDR3, as DNA: TGTGCCAGCAGCTTAGCTCACCCCTCGGGAGAGACCCAGTACTTC. It specifies CASSLAHPSGETQYF.